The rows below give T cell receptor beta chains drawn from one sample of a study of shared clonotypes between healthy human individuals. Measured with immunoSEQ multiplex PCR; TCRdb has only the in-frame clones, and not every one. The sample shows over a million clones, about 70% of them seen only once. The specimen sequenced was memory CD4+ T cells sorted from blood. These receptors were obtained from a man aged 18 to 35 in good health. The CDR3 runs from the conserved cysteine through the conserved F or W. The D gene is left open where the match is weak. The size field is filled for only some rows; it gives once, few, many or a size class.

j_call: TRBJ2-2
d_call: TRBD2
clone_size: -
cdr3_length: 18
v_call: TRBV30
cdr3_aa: CAWSGPGLAGGLTGELFF
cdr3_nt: TGTGCCTGGAGCGGCCCCGGGCTAGCGGGAGGGCTAACCGGGGAGCTGTTTTTT

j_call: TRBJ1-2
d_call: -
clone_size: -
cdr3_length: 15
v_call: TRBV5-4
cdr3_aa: CASSLAPDLNYGYTF
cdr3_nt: TGTGCCAGCAGCTTGGCCCCGGACTTGAACTATGGCTACACCTTC

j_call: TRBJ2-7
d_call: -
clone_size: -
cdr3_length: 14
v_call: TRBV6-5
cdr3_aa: CASSPRQLSYEQYF
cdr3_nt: TGTGCCAGCAGTCCCCGACAGCTATCCTACGAGCAGTACTTC

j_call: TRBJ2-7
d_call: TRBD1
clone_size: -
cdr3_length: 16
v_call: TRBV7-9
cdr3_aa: CASSPMRTGGSYEQYF
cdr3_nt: TGTGCCAGCAGCCCTATGCGGACAGGGGGTTCCTACGAGCAGTACTTC

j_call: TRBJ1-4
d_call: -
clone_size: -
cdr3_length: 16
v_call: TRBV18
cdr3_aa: CASSPRSRDVNEKLFF
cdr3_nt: TGTGCCAGCTCACCAAGATCCCGGGACGTTAATGAAAAACTGTTTTTT

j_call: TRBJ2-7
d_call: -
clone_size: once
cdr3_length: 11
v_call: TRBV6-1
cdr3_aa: CASSDRYEQYF
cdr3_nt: TGTGCCAGCAGTGACCGGTACGAGCAGTACTTC

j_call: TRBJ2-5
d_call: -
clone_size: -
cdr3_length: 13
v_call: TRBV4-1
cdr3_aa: CASSQAVEETQYF
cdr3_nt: TGCGCCAGCAGCCAAGCGGTAGAAGAGACCCAGTACTTC

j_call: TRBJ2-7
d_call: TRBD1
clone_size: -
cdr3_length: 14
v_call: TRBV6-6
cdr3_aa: CASREGQGPYEQYF
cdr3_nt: TGTGCCAGCAGGGAAGGACAGGGACCCTACGAGCAGTACTTC

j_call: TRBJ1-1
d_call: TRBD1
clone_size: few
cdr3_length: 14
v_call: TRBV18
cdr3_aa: CASSPLRGDTEAFF
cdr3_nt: TGTGCCAGCTCACCCCTCAGGGGGGACACTGAAGCTTTCTTT

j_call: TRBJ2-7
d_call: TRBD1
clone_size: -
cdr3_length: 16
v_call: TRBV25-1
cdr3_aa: CASSGYGTGDSYEQYF
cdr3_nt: TGTGCCAGCAGTGGATACGGGACAGGGGACTCCTACGAGCAGTACTTC

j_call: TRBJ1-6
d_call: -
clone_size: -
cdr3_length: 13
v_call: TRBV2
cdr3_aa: CASMEGYNSPLHF
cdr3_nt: TGTGCCAGCATGGAGGGCTATAATTCACCCCTCCACTTT

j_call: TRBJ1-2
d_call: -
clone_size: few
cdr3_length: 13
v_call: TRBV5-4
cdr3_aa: CASSLTRDPGYTF
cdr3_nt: TGTGCCAGCAGCTTGACCAGGGATCCTGGCTACACCTTC

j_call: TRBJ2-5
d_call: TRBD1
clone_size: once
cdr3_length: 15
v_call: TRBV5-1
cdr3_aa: CASSGGTGSQETQYF
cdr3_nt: TGCGCCAGCAGCGGTGGGACAGGTTCCCAAGAGACCCAGTACTTC

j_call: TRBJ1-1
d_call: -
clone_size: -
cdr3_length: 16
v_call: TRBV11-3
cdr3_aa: CASSSDTSGRGTEAFF
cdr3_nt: TGTGCCAGCAGCTCGGATACGAGCGGGCGGGGGACTGAAGCTTTCTTT

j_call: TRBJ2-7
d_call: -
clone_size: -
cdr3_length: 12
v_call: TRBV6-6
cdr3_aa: CASSSGSYEQYF
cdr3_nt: TGTGCCAGCAGTTCGGGTTCCTACGAGCAGTACTTC

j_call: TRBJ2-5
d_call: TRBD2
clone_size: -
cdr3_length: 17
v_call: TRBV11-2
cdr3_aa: CASSLGLTSGKQETQYF
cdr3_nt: TGTGCCAGCAGCTTAGGACTCACTAGCGGGAAACAAGAGACCCAGTACTTC

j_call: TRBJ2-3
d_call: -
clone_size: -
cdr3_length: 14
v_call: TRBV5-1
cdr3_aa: CASRGGGRTDTQYF
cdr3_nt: TGCGCCAGCAGGGGAGGGGGGCGCACAGATACGCAGTATTTT

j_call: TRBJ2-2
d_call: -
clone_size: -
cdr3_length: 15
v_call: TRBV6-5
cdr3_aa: CASRGSAVATGELFF
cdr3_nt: TGTGCCAGTAGGGGTTCGGCCGTGGCCACCGGGGAGCTGTTTTTT

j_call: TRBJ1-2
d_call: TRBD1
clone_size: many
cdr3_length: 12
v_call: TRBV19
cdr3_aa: CASRTGSYGYTF
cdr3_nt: TGTGCCTCACGGACAGGGTCCTATGGCTACACCTTC

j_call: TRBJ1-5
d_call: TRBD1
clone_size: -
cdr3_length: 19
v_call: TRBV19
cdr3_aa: CASSQGQGAKFRGNQPQHF
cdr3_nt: TGTGCCAGTAGTCAAGGACAGGGGGCGAAATTCCGTGGCAATCAGCCCCAGCATTTT

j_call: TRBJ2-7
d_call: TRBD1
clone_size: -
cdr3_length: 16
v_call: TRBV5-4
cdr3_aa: CASSLAQVGQGVEQYF
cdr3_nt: TGTGCCAGCAGCTTGGCACAAGTGGGACAGGGAGTCGAGCAGTACTTC

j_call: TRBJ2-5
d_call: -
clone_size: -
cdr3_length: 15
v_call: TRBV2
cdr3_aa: CASRIESGPQETQYF
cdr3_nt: TGTGCCAGCAGGATCGAAAGCGGACCCCAAGAGACCCAGTACTTC

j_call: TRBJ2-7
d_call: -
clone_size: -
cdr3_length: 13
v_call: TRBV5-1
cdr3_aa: CASSRTGVYEQYF
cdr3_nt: TGCGCCAGCAGCCGTACGGGAGTCTACGAGCAGTACTTC

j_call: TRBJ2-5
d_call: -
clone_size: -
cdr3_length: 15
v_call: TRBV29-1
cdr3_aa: CSAEKNAGRGETQYF
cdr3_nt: TGCAGCGCCGAAAAAAACGCAGGCCGGGGAGAGACCCAGTACTTC

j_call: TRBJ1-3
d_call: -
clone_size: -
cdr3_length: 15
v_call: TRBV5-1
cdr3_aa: CASSLTGVYGNTIYF
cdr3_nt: TGCGCCAGCAGCCTGACTGGAGTATACGGAAACACCATATATTTT

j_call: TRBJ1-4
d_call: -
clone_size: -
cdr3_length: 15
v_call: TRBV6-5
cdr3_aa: CASSYSRGGSEKLFF
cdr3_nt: TGTGCCAGCAGTTACTCGAGAGGAGGGAGCGAAAAACTGTTTTTT

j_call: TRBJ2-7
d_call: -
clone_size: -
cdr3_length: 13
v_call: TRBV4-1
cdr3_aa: CASAGARGDEQYF
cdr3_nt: TGCGCCAGCGCGGGGGCCCGCGGGGACGAGCAGTACTTC

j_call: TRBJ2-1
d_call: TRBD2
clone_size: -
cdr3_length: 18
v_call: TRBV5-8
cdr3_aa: CASSLVGTSASSYNEQFF
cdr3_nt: TGTGCCAGCAGCTTGGTGGGGACTAGCGCAAGCTCCTACAATGAGCAGTTCTTC

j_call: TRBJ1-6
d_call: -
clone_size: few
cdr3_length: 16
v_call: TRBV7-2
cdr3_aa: CASSSSSVGYNSPLHF
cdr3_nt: TGTGCCAGCAGCTCCTCAAGCGTGGGCTATAATTCACCCCTCCACTTT

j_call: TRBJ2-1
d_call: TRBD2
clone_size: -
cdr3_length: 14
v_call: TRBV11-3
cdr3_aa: CASSLAGDYNEQFF
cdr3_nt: TGTGCCAGCAGTCTAGCGGGAGACTACAATGAGCAGTTCTTC

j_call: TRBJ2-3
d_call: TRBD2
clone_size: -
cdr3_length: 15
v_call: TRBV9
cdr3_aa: CASSARERITDTQYF
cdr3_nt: TGTGCCAGCAGCGCGCGGGAGAGAATCACAGATACGCAGTATTTT

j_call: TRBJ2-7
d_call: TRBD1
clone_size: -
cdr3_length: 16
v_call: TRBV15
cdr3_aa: CATSRDLGTGGYEQYF
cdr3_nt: TGTGCCACCAGCAGAGATCTCGGGACAGGGGGCTACGAGCAGTACTTC

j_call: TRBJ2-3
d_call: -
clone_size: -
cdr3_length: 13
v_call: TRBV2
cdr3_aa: CASSVESTDTQYF
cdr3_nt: TGTGCCAGCAGTGTGGAGAGCACAGATACGCAGTATTTT

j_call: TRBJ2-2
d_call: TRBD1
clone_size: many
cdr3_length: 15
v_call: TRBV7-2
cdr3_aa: CASRRGTATTGELFF
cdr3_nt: TGTGCCAGCAGACGAGGGACAGCCACCACCGGGGAGCTGTTTTTT

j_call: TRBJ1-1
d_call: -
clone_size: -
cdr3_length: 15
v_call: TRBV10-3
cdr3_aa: CAISESQGSMAEAFF
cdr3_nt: TGTGCCATCAGTGAGTCGCAGGGGAGTATGGCTGAAGCTTTCTTT

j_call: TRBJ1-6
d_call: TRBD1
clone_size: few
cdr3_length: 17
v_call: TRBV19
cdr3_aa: CASSELGGASYNSPLHF
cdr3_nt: TGTGCCAGTAGTGAGTTAGGGGGCGCCTCCTATAATTCACCCCTCCACTTT

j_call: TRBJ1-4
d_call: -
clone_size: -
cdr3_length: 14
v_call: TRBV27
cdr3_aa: CVSSQRVSNEKLFF
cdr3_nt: TGTGTCAGCAGTCAACGGGTATCTAATGAAAAACTGTTTTTT

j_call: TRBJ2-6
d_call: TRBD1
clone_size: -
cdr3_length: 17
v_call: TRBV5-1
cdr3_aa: CASSGLPGQGWANVLTF
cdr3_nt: TGCGCCAGCAGCGGACTCCCGGGACAGGGGTGGGCCAACGTCCTGACTTTC

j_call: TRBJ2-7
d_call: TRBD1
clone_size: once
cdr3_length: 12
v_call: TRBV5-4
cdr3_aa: CASSSGTDEQYF
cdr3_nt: TGTGCCAGCAGCTCGGGGACAGACGAGCAGTACTTC

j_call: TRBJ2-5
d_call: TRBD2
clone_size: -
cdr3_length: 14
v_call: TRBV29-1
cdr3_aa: CSVEGASGTKTQYF
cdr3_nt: TGCAGCGTTGAAGGGGCTAGCGGGACAAAGACCCAGTACTTC

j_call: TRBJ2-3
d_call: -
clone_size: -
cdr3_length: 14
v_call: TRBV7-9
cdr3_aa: CASSLGRGKDTQYF
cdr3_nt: TGTGCCAGCAGCTTAGGTCGGGGGAAAGATACGCAGTATTTT

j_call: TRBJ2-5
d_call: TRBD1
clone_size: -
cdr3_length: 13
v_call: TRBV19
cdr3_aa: CASSVGQGETQYF
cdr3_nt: TGTGCCAGTAGTGTGGGACAGGGAGAGACCCAGTACTTC

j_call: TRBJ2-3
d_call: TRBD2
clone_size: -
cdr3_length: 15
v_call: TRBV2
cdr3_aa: CASSRLAGGSDTQYF
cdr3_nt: TGTGCCAGCAGCCGACTAGCGGGAGGCTCAGATACGCAGTATTTT

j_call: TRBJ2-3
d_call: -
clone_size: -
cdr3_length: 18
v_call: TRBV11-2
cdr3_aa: CASSRHPPGRVIADTQYF
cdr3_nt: TGTGCCAGCAGCCGTCACCCTCCGGGCAGGGTCATCGCAGATACGCAGTATTTT

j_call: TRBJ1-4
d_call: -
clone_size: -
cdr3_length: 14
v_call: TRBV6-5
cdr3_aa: CASSYGLDGEKLFF
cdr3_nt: TGTGCCAGCAGTTACGGGTTGGATGGTGAAAAACTGTTTTTT

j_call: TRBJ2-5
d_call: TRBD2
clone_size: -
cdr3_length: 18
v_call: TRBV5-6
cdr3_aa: CASSLGGGIAGRGETQYF
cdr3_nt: TGTGCCAGCAGCTTAGGAGGGGGTATAGCGGGGAGAGGAGAGACCCAGTACTTC

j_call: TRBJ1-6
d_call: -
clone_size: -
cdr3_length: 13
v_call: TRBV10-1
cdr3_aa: CASSSGGNSPLHF
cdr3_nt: TGCGCCAGCAGTTCGGGCGGTAATTCACCCCTCCACTTT

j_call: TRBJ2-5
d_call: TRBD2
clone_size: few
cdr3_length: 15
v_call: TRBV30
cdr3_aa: CAWSVRGSSRETQYF
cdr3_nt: TGTGCCTGGAGTGTACGCGGGAGTTCGAGAGAGACCCAGTACTTC

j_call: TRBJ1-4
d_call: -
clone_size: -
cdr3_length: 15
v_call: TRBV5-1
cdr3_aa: CASSLESGVNEKLFF
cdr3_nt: TGCGCCAGCAGCTTGGAGTCGGGGGTTAATGAAAAACTGTTTTTT

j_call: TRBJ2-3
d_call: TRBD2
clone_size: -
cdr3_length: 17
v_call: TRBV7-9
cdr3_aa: CASSFRGSGRFTDTQYF
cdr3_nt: TGTGCCAGCAGCTTTAGGGGGAGCGGGAGGTTCACAGATACGCAGTATTTT

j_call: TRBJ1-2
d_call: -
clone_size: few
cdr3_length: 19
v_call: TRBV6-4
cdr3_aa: CASSPPFVRGGGFNYGYTF
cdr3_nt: TGTGCCAGCAGTCCCCCTTTCGTACGGGGAGGGGGGTTTAACTATGGCTACACCTTC

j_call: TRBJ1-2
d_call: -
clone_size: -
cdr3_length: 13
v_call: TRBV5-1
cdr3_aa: CASSLDANYGYTF
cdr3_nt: TGCGCCAGCAGCTTGGACGCTAACTATGGCTACACCTTC

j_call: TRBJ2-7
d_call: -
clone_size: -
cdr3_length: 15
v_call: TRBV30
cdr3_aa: CAFSQGRALRAEQYF
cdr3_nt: TGTGCCTTCTCCCAAGGCAGGGCCCTAAGGGCCGAGCAGTACTTC

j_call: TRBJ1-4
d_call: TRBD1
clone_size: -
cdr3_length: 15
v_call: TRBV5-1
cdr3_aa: CASSLVGTGNEKLFF
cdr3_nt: TGCGCCAGCAGCTTGGTTGGGACAGGGAATGAAAAACTGTTTTTT

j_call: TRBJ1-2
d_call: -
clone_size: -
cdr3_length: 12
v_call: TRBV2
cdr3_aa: CASSEAHYGYTF
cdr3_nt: TGTGCCAGCAGTGAAGCCCACTATGGCTACACCTTC

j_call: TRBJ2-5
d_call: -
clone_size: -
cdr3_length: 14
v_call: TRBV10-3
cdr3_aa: CAISDLGAQETQYF
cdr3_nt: TGTGCCATCAGTGATCTCGGGGCACAAGAGACCCAGTACTTC

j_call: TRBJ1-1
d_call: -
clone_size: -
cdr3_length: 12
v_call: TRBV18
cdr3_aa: CASSPLMAEAFF
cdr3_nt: TGTGCCAGCTCACCACTTATGGCTGAAGCTTTCTTT